Listed below are T cell receptor beta chains from one sample, sequenced in a study of CD8 T cells in Susac syndrome. TCRdb re-called the immunoSEQ multiplex PCR reads through MiXCR, storing one row per CDR3 protein. The profile shows about 190,000 distinct CDR3 sequences, 95% of them singletons. Input material: CD4+ T cells from PBMCs. These receptors were taken from a human donor with Susac syndrome. CDR3s include the opening cysteine and the closing phenylalanine or tryptophan. Fields, in order: V gene, clone size, J gene, D gene, CDR3 DNA, CDR3 protein. D genes are given only for firm matches. The listing skips clone size in some rows; elsewhere it reads once, few, many or a size class.

>TRBV9|NA|TRBJ1-2|NA
TGTGCCAGCAGCGTAGCTGGGGGGGACTATGGCTACACCTTC
CASSVAGGDYGYTF
>TRBV29-1|NA|TRBJ1-1|NA
TGCAGCGTTGAACCGGGTGCTGAAGCTTTCTTT
CSVEPGAEAFF
>TRBV4-2|NA|TRBJ1-4|NA
TGTGCCAGCAGCCAAGAACCCCCCCGGGAGGGGGCAACTAATGAAAAACTGTTTTTT
CASSQEPPREGATNEKLFF
>TRBV9|NA|TRBJ2-1|TRBD1
TGTGCCAGCAGCGTAGTGGGACAGGGGAGTAATGAGCAGTTCTTC
CASSVVGQGSNEQFF
>TRBV20-1|NA|TRBJ1-6|NA
TGCAGTGCTAGAGATCGAGGGGGCTCCTATAATTCACCCCTCCACTTT
CSARDRGGSYNSPLHF
>TRBV6-6|NA|TRBJ1-5|NA
TGTGCCAGCAGTAACCTACTCCATCAGCCCCAGCATTTT
CASSNLLHQPQHF
>TRBV3-1|NA|TRBJ2-2|NA
TGTGCCAGCAGCCAAGGCATGAACACCGGGGAGCTGTTTTTT
CASSQGMNTGELFF
>TRBV25-1|NA|TRBJ2-7|TRBD2
TGTGCCAGCAGTCCTCTAGCGGGGGCCAACTCCTACGAGCAGTACTTC
CASSPLAGANSYEQYF
>TRBV20-1|NA|TRBJ2-1|NA
TGCAGTGCTAGGCCCCCAGCTCGGGGCGATGAGCAGTTCTTC
CSARPPARGDEQFF
>TRBV12-3/TRBV12-4|NA|TRBJ2-6|NA
TGTGCCAGCAGTTTAGGAGCAGGGGATTTTAGCGTCCTGACTTTC
CASSLGAGDFSVLTF
>TRBV10-3|once|TRBJ2-1|TRBD1
TGTGCCATCAGTGCATGGACAGGGGACAATGAGCAGTTCTTC
CAISAWTGDNEQFF
>TRBV5-1|NA|TRBJ1-6|NA
TGCGCCAGCAGCTCAAGCCGGACCGTGGATTCACCCCTCCACTTT
CASSSSRTVDSPLHF
>TRBV24-1|NA|TRBJ2-5|TRBD1
TGTGCCACCAGTGATTTTAGCAGGACAGGGAAGGAGACCCAGTACTTC
CATSDFSRTGKETQYF
>TRBV12-3/TRBV12-4|NA|TRBJ2-1|NA
TGTGCCAGCAGTTTGGTTAGTGAGCAGTTCTTC
CASSLVSEQFF